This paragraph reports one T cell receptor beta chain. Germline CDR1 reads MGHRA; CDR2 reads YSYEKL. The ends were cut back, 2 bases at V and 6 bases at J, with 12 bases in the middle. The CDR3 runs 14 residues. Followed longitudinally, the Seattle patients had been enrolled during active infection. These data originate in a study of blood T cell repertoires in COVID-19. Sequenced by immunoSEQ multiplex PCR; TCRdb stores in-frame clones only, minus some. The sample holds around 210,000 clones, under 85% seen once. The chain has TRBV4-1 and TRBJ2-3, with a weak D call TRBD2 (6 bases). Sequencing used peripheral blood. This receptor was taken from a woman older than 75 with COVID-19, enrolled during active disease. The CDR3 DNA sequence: TGCGCCAGCAGCCAATCGCCCGGAGGGGATACGCAGTATTTT. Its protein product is CASSQSPGGDTQYF.